The 20 T cell receptor beta chains below were found in one sample sequenced in a study of blood T cells in healthy people across ages. Primers used in a second PCR of about 6 to 11 cycles were a sample-barcoded 5' primer and a J-beta primer mix. TCRdb reprocessed the 5' RACE reads via MiXCR and lists one record per CDR3 protein. This table holds some 700,000 distinct CDR3 sequences, 22% found once. Material: blood. The receptors here all came from a man in his 70s in good health.

J is TRBJ2-1 and V is TRBV10-3; 8 nucleotides agree with TRBD1. Germline V gene sequence: CDR1 ENHRY, CDR2 SYGVKD. CDR3 length: 14 residues. V lost 7 bases, J lost 5 bases, and 7 bases stayed unmatched. As DNA, the CDR3 is TGTGCCATCATGCGACAGGGGTCCAACAATGAGCAGTTCTTC. It specifies CAIMRQGSNNEQFF.

This clonotype was seen only a few times. The rearrangement uses TRBV4-2 and TRBJ2-5, with no clear D. Gene TRBJ2-7 matches the end of the DNA better, so the J call may be wrong. This CDR3 region has 14 residues. CDR1 is LGHNA and CDR2 is YNFKEQ in the germline V gene. The CDR3 DNA sequence: TGTGCCAGCAGCCAAGAGGTGGCGGAATACGAGCAGTACTTC. Amino acid sequence: CASSQEVAEYEQYF.

This clonotype has just a few counts. The J gene is TRBJ1-6, the V gene TRBV7-8; TRBD1 agrees at 8 bases. Germline lookup yields CDR1 SGHVS and CDR2 FQNEAQ. The junction had 7 bases not matched to a gene; V was cut back by 0 bases and J by 9 bases. CDR3 length equals 16 residues. The CDR3 spells CASSLAAVRGLSPLHF. CDR3 nucleotide sequence: TGTGCCAGCAGCTTAGCGGCCGTCAGGGGGCTTTCACCCCTCCACTTT. Using reference TRBV7-8 and TRBJ1-6 for the parts outside the CDR3, the full variable domain is GAGVSQSPRYKVAKRGQDVALRCDPISGHVSLFWYQQALGQGPEFLTYFQNEAQLDKSGLPSDRFFAERPEGSVSTLKIQRTQQEDSAVYLCASSLAAVRGLSPLHFGNGTRLTVT.

In this sample, this clonotype turned up a few times. This chain uses TRBV6-5 with TRBJ2-5, with 9 bases fitting TRBD1. TRBJ2-7 explains the end of the DNA better; the J call may be wrong. Germline CDR1 MNHEY, CDR2 SVGAGI. The CDR3 has 14 amino acids. CDR3 DNA: TGTGCCAGCAGTTACGGGACAGGGTCGCTCGAGCAGTACTTC. Translated, it gives CASSYGTGSLEQYF.

The rearrangement uses TRBV12-3 or TRBV12-4 and TRBJ1-1; D ambiguous. The CDR3 extends over 14 amino acids. The ends were cut back, 8 bases at V and 0 bases at J, with 13 bases in the middle. The CDR3 sequence is CASQKLSLNTEAFF. CDR3 sequence (DNA): TGTGCCAGCCAGAAACTGAGTTTGAACACTGAAGCTTTCTTT.

The chain uses TRBV20-1 and TRBJ2-3, with 9 bases fitting TRBD2. The V segment lost 2 bases and the J segment 4 bases; nucleotides outside the gene matches: 7. From germline, CDR1 is DFQATT and CDR2 SNEGSKA (reference sequence). This CDR3 has 15 amino acids. DNA for the CDR3: TGCAGTGCTAGACTGCAGACTAGCGGATCAGATACGCAGTATTTT. It yields the protein CSARLQTSGSDTQYF.

This clonotype showed up many times. The genes are TRBV20-1 and TRBJ2-1, with D hard to call. Germline V gene sequence: CDR1 DFQATT, CDR2 SNEGSKA (reference sequence). The CDR3 spans 17 residues. V shed 0 bases and J shed 5 bases, with 20 bases lying between them. The CDR3 protein is CSARDASSTRRNNEQFF. In nucleotides, the CDR3 is TGCAGTGCTAGAGATGCTAGTTCAACCCGAAGGAACAATGAGCAGTTCTTC.

CDR3 nucleotide sequence: TGCAGTGCTCAGCCACCCGGGGACAGCCAAGAGACCCAGTACTTC. Translated, it gives CSAQPPGDSQETQYF. This rearrangement joins TRBV20-1 to TRBJ2-5, with 7 nucleotides matching TRBD1. After removal of 5 bases from V and 1 base from J, the junction contained 10 bases not matched to a gene. Per the germline V gene, CDR1 is DFQATT and CDR2 is SNEGSKA (reference sequence). The length of the CDR3 is 15 residues.

This clonotype turned up a few times. The rearrangement joins TRBV20-1 to TRBJ2-4, with 11 bases matching TRBD2. CDR3 length equals 21 residues. V lost 5 bases and J lost 1; bases outside the gene matches: 22. The germline V gene has CDR1 DFQATT and CDR2 SNEGSKA (reference sequence). CDR3 loop: CSALSPLYSGRAEWAKNIQYF. CDR3 nucleotide sequence: TGCAGTGCTCTATCACCACTTTATAGCGGGAGGGCGGAGTGGGCCAAAAACATTCAGTACTTC.

This clonotype came up a few times. V is TRBV7-9 and J is TRBJ1-3; D gene unclear. The ends were cut back, 4 bases at V and 1 base at J, with 5 bases in the middle. The CDR3 loop spans 13 amino acids. Germline V lookup: CDR1 SEHNR, CDR2 FQNEAQ (reference sequence). The CDR3 reads CASSWGSGNTIYF. The CDR3 nucleotides are TGTGCCAGCAGCTGGGGATCTGGAAACACCATATATTTT.

The chain joins TRBV20-1 to TRBJ2-3; TRBD2 matches at 10 bases. The CDR3 contains 15 residues. J was trimmed by 2 bases and V by 3 bases; bases with no gene match: 5. CDR1 DFQATT and CDR2 SNEGSKA come from the germline V gene (reference sequence). The DNA for the CDR3 is TGCAGTGCTAGCGAGACTAGCGGGCCCACAGATACGCAGTATTTT. Translating it yields CSASETSGPTDTQYF.

V and J are TRBV6-1 and TRBJ1-5; the D gene is possibly TRBD1 (5 bases). There are 16 residues in the CDR3. Trimming removed 5 bases from V and 3 bases from J, with 17 bases in between. Germline V CDR1 and CDR2: MNHNS, SASEGT. The CDR3 here is CASSQITGTFNQPQHF. Written as DNA, the CDR3 is TGTGCCAGCAGTCAGATAACCGGGACCTTCAATCAGCCCCAGCATTTT.

In DNA form, the CDR3 reads TGTGCCATGCGGACTAGCGGGAGTTTATTAGTC. It codes for CAMRTSGSLLV. The V gene is TRBV10-3, the J gene TRBJ2-7; 13 bases agree with TRBD2. This CDR3 region has 11 residues. In germline, CDR1 is ENHRY, CDR2 SYGVKD.

There are a few counts of this clonotype. J is TRBJ1-4 and V is TRBV27; D not resolved. From germline, CDR1 is MNHEY and CDR2 SMNVEV (reference sequence). Between the trimmed V and J ends, which lost 5 bases and 10 bases, there was a span of 14 bases. The CDR3 contains 13 residues. Here the CDR3 DNA reads TGTGCCAGCAGTCAGACAAGCGTTGGAAAACTGTTTTTT. It is translated as CASSQTSVGKLFF.

This clonotype has more than one count but fewer than ten. The rearrangement links TRBV7-9 to TRBJ1-4; TRBD1 is a possible D gene (6 bases). CDR3 length: 14 amino acids. Germline assignment: CDR1 SEHNR and CDR2 FQNEAQ (reference sequence). Trimming pared 7 bases from V and 1 base from J, leaving 10 bases between. The CDR3 sequence is CASNARGTNEKLFF. DNA for the CDR3: TGTGCCAGCAACGCCAGGGGAACTAATGAAAAACTGTTTTTT.

V and J are TRBV3-1 and TRBJ2-1; D ambiguous. The CDR3 has 15 residues. Germline V gene sequence: CDR1 LGHDT, CDR2 YNNKEL (reference sequence). V shed 4 bases and J shed 0 bases, with 10 bases lying between them. CDR3 sequence: CASSPFTSSYNEQFF. The CDR3 nucleotides read TGTGCCAGCAGCCCGTTCACGAGCTCCTACAATGAGCAGTTCTTC.

The sample holds a few counts of this clonotype. At one end the junction does not follow the germline gene, possibly because of a read error. The J gene is TRBJ2-6, the V gene TRBV13; D gene uncertain. Germline V gene data show CDR1 as PRHDT and CDR2 as FYEKMQ (reference sequence). The CDR3 has 14 amino acids. Here the CDR3 reads CAGSPRSGANVLTF. In DNA form, the CDR3 reads TGTGCCGGCAGCCCTCGCTCTGGGGCCAACGTCCTGACTTTC.

The chain is built from TRBV20-1 and TRBJ2-7; tentative D call: TRBD1 (6 bases). Trimming took off 4 bases at V and 4 bases at J, with 8 bases between the two ends. This CDR3 contains 11 residues. Germline lookup yields CDR1 DFQATT and CDR2 SNEGSKA (reference sequence). As DNA, the CDR3 is TGCAGTGCTACACAGGGTTACGAGCAGTACGTC. Protein sequence: CSATQGYEQYV.

There are many counts of this clonotype. The V gene is TRBV7-9, the J gene TRBJ2-7, with 10 bases identical to TRBD2. Germline V lookup: CDR1 SEHNR, CDR2 FQNEAQ (reference sequence). V shed 4 bases and J 2 bases; nucleotides not matched to a gene: 8. This CDR3 has 16 amino acids. In DNA, the CDR3 is TGTGCCAGCAGCTCACTAGCGGGACGAACTACCTACGAGCAGTACTTC. Its protein product is CASSSLAGRTTYEQYF.

This rearrangement joins TRBV7-2 to TRBJ2-6; D unresolved. Germline V gene data show CDR1 as SGHTA and CDR2 as FQGNSA. The CDR3 extends over 15 amino acids. With 2 bases removed from V and 1 base from J, the gap between germline ends came to 6 bases. DNA of the CDR3: TGTGCCAGCAGCTTACATAGGTCTGGGGCCAACGTCCTGACTTTC. Translation gives CASSLHRSGANVLTF.